This T cell receptor (beta chain) was sequenced in a study of blood T cell repertoires in COVID-19 (TCRdb year 2020). About the full investigation: Samples from collaborators originated in the United States, Italy and Spain and spanned both the acute and convalescent phases of COVID-19. The samples were drawn from two sources: the first 160 participants of the ongoing ImmuneRACE study, and about 1,300 subjects contributed by 6 global collaborators. The dataset comprised deeply sampled blood TCRbeta repertoires from subjects exposed to, actively infected with, or recovered from COVID-19. Sample metadata almost always included a de-identified subject ID, COVID-19 status, age in years and sex. Where HLA class I and class II types were available, the types were taken from metadata supplied by the sample provider, not from assay-based typing. The prospective study material was composed of cDNA or gDNA derived from T cells, B-cell-depleted T cells, or PBMCs. The repertoires were made available in a free public database intended to serve as a resource for research on the immune response to SARS-CoV-2. The paper as a whole reports these results and caveats: Clinical and demographic metadata were provided uncurated, with the amount varying by source and participant.

In the prospective study, participants were roughly 18 to 95 years old, resided in under 30 geographic areas of the United States, and were enrolled through a virtual design. Cohort assignment in the prospective study relied on participant-reported clinical history from a screening survey and a study questionnaire. Recovered participants in ImmuneRACE Cohort 3 were defined by two consecutive negative NP/OP PCR tests, clearance by a healthcare professional, or resolution of symptoms. In the prospective study, mobile phlebotomists collected whole blood, serum and a nasopharyngeal or oropharyngeal swab from each participant. Participants in the prospective study had the option to provide additional blood draws and questionnaires over a 2-month period. Before DNA extraction, prospective study blood samples were shipped either frozen or at room temperature. On this clone itself: The antigen it recognizes is unknown. No much larger clone is present one base from it, and per-base qualities are unavailable.

The immunoSEQ Assay, a bias-controlled multiplex PCR, was used to amplify TCRbeta CDR3 regions from genomic DNA. Per the original workflow: The number of nucleated cells in each sample was estimated by amplification of reference gene primers within the assay. Sequence reads were collapsed and filtered to measure the absolute abundance of every unique TCRbeta CDR3 rearrangement. Productive Simpson clonality was computed per sample as the square root of Simpson's diversity index over productive rearrangements. The immuneACCESS repertoire file appears here via TCRdb, limited to in-frame rearrangements. These files lack a portion of the clones; in checked studies, under half of the deficit traces to unresolved V genes, and the cause of the others is not known. V and J calls and clone size are as listed in that table; D and trimming were resolved from the DNA. For this sample the table gives about 270,000 clones, of which about 88% were detected only once. The biggest ten clones account for 3% of the sample.

V is pruned by 5 bases and J by 4 bases, leaving 7 bases of the junction without a gene match. CDR1 and CDR2 are drawn from the germline V gene: MDHEN, SYDVKM. The CDR3 runs 14 residues from the cysteine to the phenylalanine. Of all the DNA, just the CDR3 is kept, 42 bases in frame from base 1. This receptor chain uses TRBV28 and TRBJ1-2, with 7 central nucleotides matching TRBD1. Material: PBMCs or T cells enriched from blood (not recorded which). This TCR was recovered from a woman aged 45-60 years who had recovered from COVID-19. The CDR3 region: CASSLTGYLYGYTF. The nucleotide sequence is TGTGCCAGCAGTCTGACAGGGTACCTCTATGGCTACACCTTC.